Sequencing of this T cell receptor (beta chain) was carried out in a study of shared clonotypes between healthy human individuals. Assay: immunoSEQ multiplex PCR; the TCRdb copy retains only in-frame clones and omits some. The table records about 600,000 clones, 95% to 96% of them present only once. Naive CD8 populations comprised CD45RO-negative cells positively selected for CCR7, excluding terminally differentiated effector memory CD45RA+ cells. The study, taken as a whole, reports: When compared with the clonotypes that were shared by all four sorted-subset donors, the non-shared clonotypes turned out to have lower generation probabilities.

Germline CDR1 reads LNHDA; CDR2 reads SQIVND (reference sequence). This CDR3 is 14 amino acids long. The V and J ends lost 0 bases and 12 bases respectively, with 16 bases between them. Comments on this clone: Its target is unknown.

Source material: naive CD8+ T cells sorted from blood. The TCR comes from a young woman in good health. The chain has TRBV19 and TRBJ2-3; D is unclear. CDR3 in amino acids: CASSIDLETGFQYF. The CDR3 bases are TGTGCCAGTAGTATAGATCTGGAAACGGGTTTCCAGTATTTT.